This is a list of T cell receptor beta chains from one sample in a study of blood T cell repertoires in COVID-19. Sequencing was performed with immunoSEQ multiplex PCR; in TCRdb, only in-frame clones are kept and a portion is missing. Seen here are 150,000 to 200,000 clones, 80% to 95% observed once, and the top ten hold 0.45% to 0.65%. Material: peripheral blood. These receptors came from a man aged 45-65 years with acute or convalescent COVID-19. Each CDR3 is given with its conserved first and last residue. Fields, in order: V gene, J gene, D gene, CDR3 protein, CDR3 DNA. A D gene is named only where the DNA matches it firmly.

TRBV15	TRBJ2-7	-	CATSRDLLRDSYEQYF	TGTGCCACCAGCAGAGATCTACTGAGGGACTCCTACGAGCAGTACTTC
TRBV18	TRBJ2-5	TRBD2	CASSRTSGGASEETQYF	TGTGCCAGCTCACGAACTAGCGGGGGGGCCTCGGAGGAGACCCAGTACTTC
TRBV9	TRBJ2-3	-	CASSTGDTQYF	TGTGCCAGCAGCACAGGGGATACGCAGTATTTT
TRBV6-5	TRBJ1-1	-	CASFLMANTEAFF	TGTGCCAGCTTCCTCATGGCTAACACTGAAGCTTTCTTT
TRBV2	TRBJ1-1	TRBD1	CASGWEAGGNTEAFF	TGTGCCAGTGGATGGGAGGCAGGGGGGAACACTGAAGCTTTCTTT
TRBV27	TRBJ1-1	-	CASSAGMNTEAFF	TGTGCCAGCAGTGCAGGAATGAACACTGAAGCTTTCTTT
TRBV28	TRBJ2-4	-	CASSLFAGLAKNIQYF	TGTGCCAGCAGTTTATTTGCTGGCCTAGCCAAAAACATTCAGTACTTC
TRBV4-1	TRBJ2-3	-	CASSQDRGGLSGRTQYF	TGCGCCAGCAGCCAAGATCGGGGAGGACTCTCAGGCCGAACGCAGTATTTT
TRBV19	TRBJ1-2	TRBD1	CASASQGAGYYGYTF	TGTGCCAGTGCTTCTCAGGGGGCTGGTTACTATGGCTACACCTTC
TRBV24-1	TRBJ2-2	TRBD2	CATSLAGATGELFF	TGTGCCACCAGTCTAGCGGGAGCTACCGGGGAGCTGTTTTTT
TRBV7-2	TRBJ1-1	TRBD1	CASSPGQGWAEAFF	TGTGCCAGCAGCCCCGGACAGGGGTGGGCTGAAGCTTTCTTT
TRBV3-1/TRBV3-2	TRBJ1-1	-	CASSQRDTEAFF	TGTGCCAGCAGCCAGAGGGATACTGAAGCTTTCTTT
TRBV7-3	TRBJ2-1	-	CASSLFGGGRGLNEQFF	TGTGCCAGCAGCTTATTCGGAGGTGGCAGGGGTCTCAATGAGCAGTTCTTC